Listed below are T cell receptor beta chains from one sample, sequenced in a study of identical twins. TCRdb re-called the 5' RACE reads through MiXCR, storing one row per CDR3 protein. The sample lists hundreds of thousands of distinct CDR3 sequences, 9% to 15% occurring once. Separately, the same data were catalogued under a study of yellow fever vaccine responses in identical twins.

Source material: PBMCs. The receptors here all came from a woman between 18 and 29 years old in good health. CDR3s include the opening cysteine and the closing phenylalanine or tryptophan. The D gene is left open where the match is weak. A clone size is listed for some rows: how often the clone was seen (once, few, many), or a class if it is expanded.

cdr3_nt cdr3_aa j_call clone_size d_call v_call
TGTGCCAGCAGTTTATCTAGTTCACGAGAGACCCAGTACTTC CASSLSSSRETQYF TRBJ2-5 many . TRBV12-3/TRBV12-4
TGTGCTAGTGGTTTGAGGGCTAGCGGGGGGTATGAGCAGTTCTTC CASGLRASGGYEQFF TRBJ2-1 few TRBD2 TRBV12-5
TGTGCCACCAGTGATGCCACCAGGGGACAGCCCCAGCATTTT CATSDATRGQPQHF TRBJ1-5 many . TRBV24-1
TGCAGTGCTAGACGGGAGGGGTCCAATCAGCCCCAGCATTTT CSARREGSNQPQHF TRBJ1-5 many . TRBV20-1
TGCAGTGCTACCGCTAGAACCGGGGAGCTGTTTTTT CSATARTGELFF TRBJ2-2 . . TRBV20-1
TGTGCCACCAGCAGATTAGCGGGAGCGGGTGAGCAGTTCTTC CATSRLAGAGEQFF TRBJ2-1 few TRBD2 TRBV15
TGCAGCGTTGAAGATCTGGGGGACGAGCAGTACTTC CSVEDLGDEQYF TRBJ2-7 many . TRBV29-1
TGTGCCAGCAGCCCCCGACTCCTTGGGGTCTACGAGCAGTACTTC CASSPRLLGVYEQYF TRBJ2-7 many . TRBV11-2
TGTGCCTATACGAACACCGGGGAGCTGTTTTTT CAYTNTGELFF TRBJ2-2 many . TRBV12-3/TRBV12-4
TGTGCCAGCAGCTCCAACCCGGGACTAGCGGGAGATAAGCAGTACTTC CASSSNPGLAGDKQYF TRBJ2-7 . TRBD2 TRBV5-5
TGTGCCAGCAGCCCGATAGCCGGGGAGCTGTTTTTT CASSPIAGELFF TRBJ2-2 . . TRBV7-9
TGTGCCAGCAGCTTAGACACCTCTTCCAATACGCAGTATTTT CASSLDTSSNTQYF TRBJ2-3 . . TRBV11-2
TGCAGCGTTGCGGGGGGGACAGCCAAAGGGACTGAAGCTTTCTTT CSVAGGTAKGTEAFF TRBJ1-1 few TRBD1 TRBV29-1
TGTGCCAGCATGGCGGGCCACTACAATGAGCAGTTCTTC CASMAGHYNEQFF TRBJ2-1 many . TRBV2
TGTGCCAGCAGCTTATTCGACAGCACAGATACGCAGTATTTT CASSLFDSTDTQYF TRBJ2-3 few . TRBV7-6
TGTGCCAGCAGTTCCAACAGGGAGCGGTCCTACGAGCAGTACTTC CASSSNRERSYEQYF TRBJ2-7 many . TRBV12-3/TRBV12-4
TGCGCCAGCAAAGGACAGGATTATAATTCACCCCTCCACTTT CASKGQDYNSPLHF TRBJ1-6 many TRBD1 TRBV5-1
TGCAGTGCTAGACCCCGGGACAGTGATAACACCGGGGAGCTGTTTTTT CSARPRDSDNTGELFF TRBJ2-2 . TRBD1 TRBV20-1
TGTGCCACCGGACAGGGGGCAGAGACCCAGTACTTC CATGQGAETQYF TRBJ2-5 few TRBD1 TRBV2
TGTGCCATCAGTGTCTTTACTGATGAGCAGTTCTTC CAISVFTDEQFF TRBJ2-1 few . TRBV10-3
TGTGCCAGCAGTCCCGCCCCAGGACAGCAGTTCTTC CASSPAPGQQFF TRBJ2-1 . . TRBV28
TGCAGTGCTAGAGATACAGGGGGCGCGAACACCATATATTTT CSARDTGGANTIYF TRBJ1-3 . TRBD1 TRBV20-1
TGTGCCAGCAGCCCGGGACTAGCGGGACCCTCCTACAATGAGCAGTTCTTC CASSPGLAGPSYNEQFF TRBJ2-1 many TRBD2 TRBV7-2
TGCGCCGGCTCAGGGGGCGCATCGACAGATACGCAGTATTTT CAGSGGASTDTQYF TRBJ2-3 . TRBD1 TRBV5-1
TGTGCCACCAGCAGATCGAGCGGTTACACAGATACGCAGTATTTT CATSRSSGYTDTQYF TRBJ2-3 many . TRBV15
TGTGCCAGCAGTTTCCAGGGGACAGGGGGCTATGGCTACACCTTC CASSFQGTGGYGYTF TRBJ1-2 . TRBD1 TRBV27
TGCGCACTCCCACCCCATCCACTAGCCAAAAACATTCAGTACTTC CALPPHPLAKNIQYF TRBJ2-4 . . TRBV5-1
TGTGCCAGCAGCATAGCGGGACGCGGCAATACGCAGTATTTT CASSIAGRGNTQYF TRBJ2-3 many TRBD2 TRBV7-9
TGCAGTGCGGAAACTCCAGGGCGGGTTGGGCAGTACTTC CSAETPGRVGQYF TRBJ2-7 few . TRBV20-1
TGTGCCAGCAGCGTATACGCCCGGGACTACCTCACAGATACGCAGTATTTT CASSVYARDYLTDTQYF TRBJ2-3 . TRBD2 TRBV9
TGTGCCAGCAGTCCCCGGCTAGCGGGACACTACACCGGGGAGCTGTTTTTT CASSPRLAGHYTGELFF TRBJ2-2 many TRBD2 TRBV2
TGCGCCAGCAGCGGGACTAGCGGGGGTATCGGGGAGCTGTTTTTT CASSGTSGGIGELFF TRBJ2-2 few TRBD2 TRBV5-1
TGTGCCAGCAGCACATCTAGCGAGGAGGCAGATACGCAGTATTTT CASSTSSEEADTQYF TRBJ2-3 few . TRBV7-6
TGCAGTGCTAGAGCCGGGGACAGGACTAGCAATCAGCCCCAGCATTTT CSARAGDRTSNQPQHF TRBJ1-5 few TRBD1 TRBV20-1
TGTGCCAGCAGCGTAGGGCAGGGTTCACCCCTCCACTTT CASSVGQGSPLHF TRBJ1-6 many . TRBV9